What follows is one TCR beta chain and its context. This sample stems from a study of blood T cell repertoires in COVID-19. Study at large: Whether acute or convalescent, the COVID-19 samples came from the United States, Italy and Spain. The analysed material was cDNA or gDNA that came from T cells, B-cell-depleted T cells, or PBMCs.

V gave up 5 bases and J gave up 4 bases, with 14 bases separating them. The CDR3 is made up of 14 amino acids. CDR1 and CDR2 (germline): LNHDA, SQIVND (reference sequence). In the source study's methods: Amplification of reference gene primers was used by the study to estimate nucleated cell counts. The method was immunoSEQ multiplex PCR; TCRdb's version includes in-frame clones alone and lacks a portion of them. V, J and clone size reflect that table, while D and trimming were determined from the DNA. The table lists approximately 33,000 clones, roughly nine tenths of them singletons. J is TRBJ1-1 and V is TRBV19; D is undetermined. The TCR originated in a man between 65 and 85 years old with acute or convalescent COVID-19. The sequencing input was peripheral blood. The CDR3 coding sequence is TGTGCCAGTAGTGCCCTTGCCGGAGGCACTGAAGCTTTCTTT. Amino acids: CASSALAGGTEAFF.